A single sample is the source of the 28 T cell receptor beta chains below, sequenced in a study of blood T cell repertoires in COVID-19 (dated by TCRdb to 2019 to 2021). The library was made by the immunoSEQ multiplex PCR assay. TCRdb mirrors the immuneACCESS table, restricted to in-frame sequences. Some clones are absent from its copies; in checked studies, under half trace to an unresolved V gene, and the reason for the others is unknown. This sample holds tens of thousands of clones; approximately 90% were observed only once. Approximately 4.1% of the sample rests with the top ten. Sample: peripheral blood. Receptor source: a man in his sixties or seventies with active COVID-19.

The CDR3 DNA sequence: TGTGCCAGCAGTTTGGGACTCGCGCGGAACACCGGGGAGCTGTTTTTT. This encodes CASSLGLARNTGELFF. The chain carries TRBV28 and TRBJ2-2; D is perhaps TRBD2 (6 bases). The CDR3 totals 16 residues. Germline V gene lookup returns CDR1 MDHEN and CDR2 SYDVKM. V lost 3 bases, J lost 1 base, and 12 bases lay in between.

This chain links TRBV3-1 (or the pseudogene TRBV3-2) with TRBJ2-7; perhaps TRBD2 as D (6 bases). Germline V gene sequence: CDR1 LGHDT, CDR2 YNNKEL (reference sequence). The V gene lost 2 bases and the J gene lost 11 bases, with 25 bases spanning the gap. The CDR3 runs 16 residues. DNA of the CDR3: TGTGCCAGCAGCCAATTCTGGTCGCGGGACCCGGGGGTGGAGTACTTC. Residues: CASSQFWSRDPGVEYF.

This chain links TRBV9 with TRBJ1-1, with 7 bases matching TRBD1. In germline, CDR1 is SGDLS, CDR2 YYNGEE. This CDR3 region has 18 residues. V lost 0 bases and J lost 0; bases outside the gene matches: 11. As DNA, the CDR3 is TGTGCCAGCAGCGTAGGGCCAAGGGGGCGAACTATGAACACTGAAGCTTTCTTT. Translation gives CASSVGPRGRTMNTEAFF.

CDR3 region: CASTEILLGNTEAFF. For the CDR3, the DNA is TGTGCCAGCACCGAAATTCTACTTGGGAACACTGAAGCTTTCTTT. The V call is TRBV7-3, the J call TRBJ1-1; D is ambiguous. Trimming shortened V by 7 bases and J by 1 base, and 16 bases separated the two germline ends. The CDR3 spans 15 residues. Germline CDR1 is SGHTA and CDR2 is FQGTGA.

This chain connects TRBV19 to TRBJ2-2, with TRBD1 as a possible D gene (6 bases). The V gene's germline CDR1 is LNHDA and CDR2 SQIVND (reference sequence). V was trimmed by 11 bases and J by 5 bases, leaving 21 bases between them. The CDR3 length is 15 residues. This chain's CDR3 is CAHPRGPRGTGELFF. CDR3 DNA: TGTGCCCATCCCCGGGGCCCAAGGGGGACCGGGGAGCTGTTTTTT.

The J gene is TRBJ2-1, the V gene TRBV19, with 9 nucleotides matching TRBD2. Germline V gives CDR1 LNHDA, CDR2 SQIVND (reference sequence). With 6 bases clipped from V and 7 bases from J, the junction kept 10 bases outside the gene matches. This CDR3 has 15 residues. The CDR3 sequence is CASRDPPLAGNEQFF. CDR3 DNA: TGTGCCAGTAGGGACCCCCCACTAGCGGGTAATGAGCAGTTCTTC. Together with reference TRBV19 and TRBJ2-1, the CDR3 gives the full variable domain: DGGITQSPKYLFRKEGQNVTLSCEQNLNHDAMYWYRQDPGQGLRLIYYSQIVNDFQKGDIAEGYSVSREKKESFPLTVTSAQKNPTAFYLCASRDPPLAGNEQFFGPGTRLTVL.

The J gene is TRBJ2-7, the V gene TRBV27; 7 bases align to TRBD1. CDR1 is MNHEY, CDR2 SMNVEV, per germline (reference sequence). The CDR3 is made up of 13 amino acids. V shed 6 bases, J shed 3 bases, and the junction held 5 bases outside the gene matches. The CDR3 DNA sequence: TGTGCCAGCAGGAGGGACAGAGACTACGAGCAGTACTTC. This codes for CASRRDRDYEQYF.

V is TRBV7-3 and J is TRBJ1-5, with a tentative D call TRBD1 (6 bases). Germline V lookup: CDR1 SGHTA, CDR2 FQGTGA. The CDR3 is 15 amino acids. V lost 5 bases to trimming and J lost 4 bases, with 15 bases between them. CDR3 loop: CASSPRDIRNQPQHF. The CDR3 DNA reads TGTGCCAGCAGCCCCCGGGACATTCGGAATCAGCCCCAGCATTTT.

The gene calls are TRBV5-5 and TRBJ2-7; no clear D. This CDR3 region has 14 residues. Between the trimmed V and J ends, which lost 1 base and 2 bases, there was a span of 10 bases. Germline V gene lookup returns CDR1 SGHKS and CDR2 YYEKEE (reference sequence). The CDR3 bases are TGTGCCAGCAGCTTGATGAGCCTCCCCTACGAGCAGTACTTC. It codes for CASSLMSLPYEQYF.

The rearrangement uses TRBV13 and TRBJ1-2; D is possibly TRBD1 (5 bases). The CDR3 length is 12 residues. V dropped 5 bases and J dropped 5 bases, with 9 bases sitting between them. Germline CDR1 and CDR2: PRHDT and FYEKMQ (reference sequence). In nucleotides, the CDR3 is TGTGCCAGCAGCCAGACAGTATATGGCTACACCTTC. Its protein product is CASSQTVYGYTF.

This clone was observed once. The chain couples TRBV7-6 to TRBJ2-7; maybe TRBD2 (6 bases). Trimming took off 1 base at V and 3 bases at J, with 19 bases between the two ends. The CDR3 consists of 17 residues. Germline V gene data show CDR1 as SGHVS and CDR2 as FNYEAQ. The CDR3 loop is CASSLGGVSPYLYEQYF. The CDR3 DNA reads TGTGCCAGCAGCTTAGGGGGGGTCTCGCCCTATCTCTACGAGCAGTACTTC.

This rearrangement joins TRBV9 to TRBJ2-2; TRBD1 aligns across 9 bases. This CDR3 is 16 amino acids long. Looked up from germline, CDR1 is SGDLS and CDR2 is YYNGEE. The J segment lost 0 bases and the V segment lost 3 bases, leaving 3 bases of the junction unmatched. CDR3 residues: CASSAGTGSNTGELFF. The CDR3 nucleotides are TGTGCCAGCAGCGCCGGGACAGGGTCGAACACCGGGGAGCTGTTTTTT.

This chain connects TRBV24-1 to TRBJ1-2, with 7 nucleotides matching TRBD1. The junction had 4 bases not matched to a gene; V was cut back by 5 bases and J by 2 bases. CDR1 is KGHDR and CDR2 is SFDVKD in the germline V gene. The CDR3 is made up of 14 amino acids. In DNA, the CDR3 is TGTGCCACCAGTGGTGAGGACAGGAACTATGGCTACACCTTC. As protein: CATSGEDRNYGYTF.

This chain connects TRBV3-1 (or the pseudogene TRBV3-2) to TRBJ2-5, with D perhaps TRBD2 (5 bases). The CDR3 has 15 residues. V gave up 0 bases and J gave up 2 bases, with 10 bases separating them. The V gene's germline CDR1 is LGHDT and CDR2 YNNKEL (reference sequence). CDR3 in DNA: TGTGCCAGCAGCCAAGATCGGGGAGCACAAGAGACCCAGTACTTC. Amino acid sequence: CASSQDRGAQETQYF.

The chain couples TRBV5-1 to TRBJ2-7; 8 bases align to TRBD2. CDR3 length equals 14 residues. CDR1 is SGHRS and CDR2 is YFSETQ in the germline V gene. With 7 bases clipped from V and 2 bases from J, the junction kept 8 bases outside the gene matches. The CDR3 region is CASRPSGPAYEQYF. The DNA for the CDR3 is TGCGCCAGCCGCCCTAGCGGGCCCGCCTACGAGCAGTACTTC. Filled out from reference TRBV5-1 and TRBJ2-7, the complete variable domain reads KAGVTQTPRYLIKTRGQQVTLSCSPISGHRSVSWYQQTPGQGLQFLFEYFSETQRNKGNFPGRFSGRQFSNSRSEMNVSTLELGDSALYLCASRPSGPAYEQYFGPGTRLTVT.

The CDR3 nucleotides read TGCGCCAGCAGCCGCAGGACAGGGACCTACGAGCAGTACTTC. As protein: CASSRRTGTYEQYF. This chain uses TRBV5-1 with TRBJ2-7; 8 nucleotides align to TRBD1. Germline-derived CDR1 and CDR2 are SGHRS and YFSETQ. CDR3 length: 14 amino acids. J gave up 2 bases and V 4 bases, and 5 bases lay outside the gene matches.

The V and J genes are TRBV5-4 and TRBJ2-7; possible D gene TRBD1, 6 bases. CDR1 SGHNT and CDR2 YYREEE come from the germline V gene (reference sequence). Between the trimmed V and J ends, which lost 1 base and 7 bases, there was a span of 12 bases. The CDR3 totals 13 residues. The CDR3 nucleotides are TGTGCCAGCAGCTTGAGGGGGACCTGGGAGCAGTACTTC. Translating it yields CASSLRGTWEQYF.

The chain is built from TRBV24-1 and TRBJ2-1; D ambiguous. This CDR3 has 11 residues. Germline assignment: CDR1 KGHDR and CDR2 SFDVKD. Deletions cut 3 bases from V and 9 bases from J, with 5 bases between. DNA of the CDR3: TGTGCCACCAGTGATCTGAGTGAGCAGTTCTTC. It translates to CATSDLSEQFF.

V is TRBV6-6 and J is TRBJ2-7; D perhaps matches TRBD2 (6 bases). V lost 7 bases to trimming and J lost 4 bases, with 14 bases between them. The CDR3 spans 13 residues. Per germline, CDR1 MNHNY and CDR2 SVGAGI (reference sequence). The CDR3 spells CASKPGGRYEQYF. The DNA of the CDR3 is TGTGCCAGCAAGCCCGGGGGAAGGTACGAGCAGTACTTC.

This chain joins TRBV15 and TRBJ2-4; 11 bases line up with TRBD2. The CDR3 has 17 amino acids. The J segment lost 9 bases and the V segment lost 4 bases, leaving 14 bases of the junction unmatched. Germline loops: CDR1 LNHNV, CDR2 YYDKDF (reference sequence). The CDR3 sequence: CATSTQTSGISGGIQYF. As DNA, the CDR3 is TGTGCCACCAGCACCCAGACTAGCGGGATTTCGGGCGGCATTCAGTACTTC.

J is TRBJ1-1 and V is TRBV19; possible D gene TRBD1, 6 bases. V lost 6 bases to trimming and J lost 3 bases, with 23 bases between them. CDR3 length: 17 residues. The germline V gene encodes CDR1 LNHDA and CDR2 SQIVND (reference sequence). For the CDR3, the DNA is TGTGCCAGTAGACCCTGGACGGCCAGGGGCTGGTACACTGAAGCTTTCTTT. This gives the protein CASRPWTARGWYTEAFF.

This chain connects TRBV7-3 to TRBJ2-1; TRBD2 matches at 8 bases. Germline CDR1 SGHTA, CDR2 FQGTGA. The CDR3 runs 15 residues. V shed 5 bases and J 9 bases; nucleotides not matched to a gene: 12. CDR3 in amino acids: CASSPGLAAGFEQFF. The DNA of the CDR3 is TGTGCCAGCAGCCCAGGACTAGCCGCTGGGTTTGAGCAGTTCTTC.

The DNA of the CDR3 is TGCGCCAGCAGCTTGGGCCTCCTAGCGGTCTACAATGAGCAGTTCTTC. Its protein product is CASSLGLLAVYNEQFF. The chain uses TRBV5-1 and TRBJ2-1, with TRBD2 matching 7 bases. The CDR3 consists of 16 residues. Unmatched junction bases numbered 6, after V lost 0 bases and J lost 3 bases. Germline CDR1 reads SGHRS; CDR2 reads YFSETQ.

This chain connects TRBV4-3 to TRBJ2-2, with 9 bases identical to TRBD1. The CDR3 consists of 18 residues. CDR1 is LGHNA, CDR2 YSLEER, per germline. The ends lost 4 bases at V and 5 bases at J; junction bases unmatched: 14. CDR3: CASSRTPPGQGGTGELFF. DNA of the CDR3: TGCGCCAGCAGCCGCACACCGCCGGGACAGGGCGGTACCGGGGAGCTGTTTTTT.

V and J are TRBV21-1 and TRBJ1-2; the D call in the table, TRBD1, was not verified against the DNA. TRBV21-1 is described as a pseudogene. The CDR3 has 16 amino acids. The CDR3 reads CASSKDRDRGNYGYTF. The DNA for the CDR3 is TGTGCCAGCAGCAAAGATAGGGACAGGGGAAACTATGGCTACACCTTC.

The chain links TRBV5-4 to TRBJ1-2; D gene uncertain. From germline, CDR1 is SGHNT and CDR2 YYREEE (reference sequence). The CDR3 runs to 13 residues. The V and J ends lost 0 bases and 8 bases respectively, with 11 bases between them. The CDR3 here is CASSLGWGGGYTF. The CDR3 DNA reads TGTGCCAGCAGCTTGGGATGGGGAGGCGGCTACACCTTC.

In DNA, the CDR3 is TGTGCCAGCCAGGGGCCCTACGAGCAGTACTTC. This sequence encodes CASQGPYEQYF. This rearrangement joins TRBV28 to TRBJ2-7; perhaps TRBD1 as D (6 bases). CDR3 length: 11 residues. CDR1 is MDHEN, CDR2 SYDVKM, per germline. The V gene lost 8 bases and the J gene lost 2 bases, with 7 bases spanning the gap.

V usage is TRBV29-1 and J usage is TRBJ1-2, with D possibly being TRBD1 (5 bases). Germline CDR1 is SQVTM and CDR2 is ANQGSEA. The CDR3 is made up of 15 amino acids. Trimming stripped 4 bases from V and 0 bases from J, with 15 bases between. The CDR3 reads CSVGLSPGANYGYTF. CDR3 DNA sequence: TGCAGCGTTGGTTTGTCCCCGGGGGCTAACTATGGCTACACCTTC.